This paragraph covers one T cell receptor (beta chain) sequence. Its antigen is currently unknown. This may be a read error: a much more frequent sequence differs by one nucleotide. This entry is derived from a study of T cells after yellow fever vaccination. About the research overall: With SMART-Seq v4 Ultra Low Input, the fractions containing low cell numbers were prepared.

Whole-study findings and limits: Peak timing came faster in the weaker secondary response, day 5 versus 15. Boosting was followed by the reappearance of most primary-vaccination clones (96% CD4, under 90% CD8). Bulk-population clonotypes that are abundant could appear as contaminants in FACS-sorted repertoires.

TCRdb recomputed calls from the 5' RACE reads with MiXCR, one row per CDR3 protein. This sample yields 150,000 to 200,000 distinct CDR3 sequences, of which roughly 6.2% are seen a single time; less than 3% belongs to the top ten. This TCR came from a young man who received the YFV17D yellow fever vaccine. The material sequenced was CD4+ T cells sorted from PBMCs, taken on the day of the first yellow fever vaccination.

The CDR3 DNA sequence: TGTGCCAGCAGTCTCCCCATCTCTGGAAACAACATATATTTT. It translates to CASSLPISGNNIYF. This sequence joins TRBV12-3 or TRBV12-4 and TRBJ1-3; D gene ambiguous. CDR3 length: 14 amino acids.